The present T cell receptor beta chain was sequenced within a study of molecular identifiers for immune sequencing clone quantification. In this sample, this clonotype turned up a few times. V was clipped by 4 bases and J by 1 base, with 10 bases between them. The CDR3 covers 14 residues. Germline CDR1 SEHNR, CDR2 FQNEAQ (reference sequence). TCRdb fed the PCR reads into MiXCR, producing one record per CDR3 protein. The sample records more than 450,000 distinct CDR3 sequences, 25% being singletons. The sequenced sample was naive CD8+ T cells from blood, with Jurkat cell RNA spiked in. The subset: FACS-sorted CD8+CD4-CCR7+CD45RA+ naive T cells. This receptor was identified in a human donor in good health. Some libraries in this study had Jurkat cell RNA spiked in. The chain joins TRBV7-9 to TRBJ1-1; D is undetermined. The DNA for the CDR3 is TGTGCCAGCAGCTCATTTACACCGAACACTGAAGCTTTCTTT. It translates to CASSSFTPNTEAFF.